This T cell receptor (beta chain) was captured in a study of identical twins. Study results and limitations: Analyses of zero insertions could, in part, be confounded by invariant MAIT and iNKT cells. Beta clonotypes that were abundant in cord blood contained fewer insertions, a pattern absent from memory repertoires.

Donors were all healthy Caucasians. In germline, CDR1 is DFQATT, CDR2 SNEGSKA (reference sequence). This CDR3 is built from 14 residues. Trimming stripped 5 bases from V and 0 bases from J, with 11 bases between. A universal primer site was added by template switching, and unique molecular identifiers were carried by the cDNA. TCRdb processed the 5' RACE reads anew with MiXCR; each CDR3 protein has one entry. The sample contains 1.5 million to 2 million distinct CDR3 sequences, about 31% of which appear only once. Details on this clonotype: The target antigen is unknown.

Material for sequencing was cord blood. The chain is built from TRBV20-1 and TRBJ2-1, with D possibly TRBD2 on 5 matching bases. The sequence came from a newborn girl in good health. In DNA form, the CDR3 reads TGCAGTGCTGAGGACTTTAGCTCCTACAATGAGCAGTTCTTC. Translated, it gives CSAEDFSSYNEQFF.